This T cell receptor beta chain was identified during a study of cytomegalovirus exposure and HLA in healthy donors. Comment on this clone: Its target is unknown.

Notes on the study in general: Association of a missense DCLRE1C variant with TCR beta V- and J-gene trimming was reported in a later analysis.

Germline CDR1 is MNHEY and CDR2 is SMNVEV (reference sequence). V shed 10 bases and J shed 2 bases, with 12 bases lying between them. The CDR3 has 13 amino acids. The PCR had 60 Vbeta and 13 Jbeta primers. Generated by immunoSEQ multiplex PCR, the TCRdb table keeps only in-frame clones and is missing some. The data show some 150,000 clones, approximately 84% seen once. Sequencing was performed on PBMCs. The source of this sequence is a woman between 18 and 30 years old in good health and CMV-seronegative. The chain couples TRBV27 to TRBJ1-5; D is unclear. This chain's CDR3 is CATSLAGNQPQHF. The CDR3 DNA follows: TGTGCCACCTCGTTAGCGGGCAATCAGCCCCAGCATTTT.